The present T cell receptor beta chain was sequenced within a study of blood T cell repertoires in COVID-19. Turning to the study itself: The origin of the acute and convalescent COVID-19 samples was the United States, Italy and Spain. Sources were T cells, B-cell-depleted T cells, or PBMCs; the material itself was cDNA or gDNA.

Assignments of participants to cohorts depended upon their own reported clinical history. Original data processing: The assay estimated nucleated cells by amplifying reference gene primers. Data came from immunoSEQ multiplex PCR; TCRdb stores just in-frame clones and leaves some out. The V and J calls and clone size were taken over from that table, and D and trimming were inferred from the DNA. The sample has hundreds of thousands of clones, about nine tenths seen once; the top ten hold 3.5% to 4.5%. This CDR3 region has 16 residues. Trimming took off 2 bases at V and 7 bases at J, with 18 bases between the two ends. The germline V gene encodes CDR1 MNHNY and CDR2 SVGAGI (reference sequence).

The J gene is TRBJ1-5, the V gene TRBV6-6; weak D call: TRBD1 (5 bases). The sample taken for sequencing was PBMCs or T cells enriched from blood (not recorded which). The TCR comes from a man between 25 and 39 years old who had recovered from COVID-19. CDR3 in DNA: TGTGCCAGCAGTTACGGGTTTGGGGGGATCACACAGCCCCAGCATTTT. As protein: CASSYGFGGITQPQHF.